What follows is one TCR beta chain and its context. Every sequencing run produced over 170 million TCR-beta sequences that came from 15-18 subjects. A single record per CDR3 protein comes from TCRdb applying MiXCR to the 5' RACE reads. This sample has approximately 86,000 distinct CDR3 sequences, with about 2.5% found just once. This CDR3 comprises 13 residues. The V end lost 8 bases, the J end lost 0 bases, and 8 bases lay between the germline ends. Germline V gives CDR1 LNHDA, CDR2 SQIVND (reference sequence). The data belong to a study of neurological immune-mediated disorders. This sequence was found in a woman aged 25 to 39 with multiple sclerosis. J is TRBJ1-5 and V is TRBV19, with D maybe TRBD1 (6 bases). The sample comprised PBMCs. This CDR3 is CASVDSSNQPQHF. CDR3 DNA: TGTGCCAGTGTGGACAGTAGCAATCAGCCCCAGCATTTT.